This record concerns one TCR beta chain sequence. Its antigen remains unidentified. Clones were read by immunoSEQ multiplex PCR, and TCRdb kept only the in-frame ones, dropping some. The sample consists of roughly 100,000 clones, around three quarters of them appearing once. The data belong to a study of Ad26.COV2.S vaccination and SARS-CoV-2 variants. Regarding the study as a whole: Individuals receiving vaccine had higher spike-specific TCR breadth than placebo recipients did. Considerable breadth of spike-specific CD8+ and CD4+ T cell responses has reportedly been documented following vaccination. Researchers reported similar non-spike TCR breadth in vaccine and placebo recipients.

This TCR came from a human donor who had recovered from COVID-19. Specimen: peripheral blood, collected after recovery from COVID-19.

CDR3 region: CASSVRPQEGAGELFF. CDR3 nucleotide sequence: TGTGCCAGCAGCGTTCGCCCCCAAGAAGGGGCCGGGGAGCTGTTTTTT. The chain employs TRBV7-2 and TRBJ2-2, with D possibly matching TRBD1 (5 bases). CDR1 is SGHTA and CDR2 is FQGNSA in the germline V gene. Deletions cut 5 bases from V and 6 bases from J, with 19 bases between. The length of the CDR3 is 16 residues.